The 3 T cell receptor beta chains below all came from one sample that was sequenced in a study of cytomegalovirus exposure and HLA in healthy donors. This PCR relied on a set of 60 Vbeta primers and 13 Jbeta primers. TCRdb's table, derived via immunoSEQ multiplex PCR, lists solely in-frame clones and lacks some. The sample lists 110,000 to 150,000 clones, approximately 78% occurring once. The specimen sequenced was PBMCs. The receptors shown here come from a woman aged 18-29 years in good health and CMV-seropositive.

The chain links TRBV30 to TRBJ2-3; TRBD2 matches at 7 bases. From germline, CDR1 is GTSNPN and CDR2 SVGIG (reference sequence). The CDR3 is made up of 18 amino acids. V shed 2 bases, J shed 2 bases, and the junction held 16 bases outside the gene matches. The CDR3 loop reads CAWSPSKGLPQTTDTQYF. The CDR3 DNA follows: TGTGCCTGGAGTCCGTCGAAGGGACTACCCCAAACCACAGATACGCAGTATTTT. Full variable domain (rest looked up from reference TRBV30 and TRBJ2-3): SQTIHQWPATLVQPVGSPLSLECTVEGTSNPNLYWYRQAAGRGLQLLFYSVGIGQISSEVPQNLSASRPQDRQFILSSKKLLLSDSGFYLCAWSPSKGLPQTTDTQYFGPGTRLTVL.

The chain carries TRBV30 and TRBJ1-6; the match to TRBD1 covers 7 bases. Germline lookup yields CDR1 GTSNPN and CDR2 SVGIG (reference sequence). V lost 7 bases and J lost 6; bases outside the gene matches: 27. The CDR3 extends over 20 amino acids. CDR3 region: CASIASEMTGSISLNSPLHF. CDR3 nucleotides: TGTGCCTCCATCGCGTCCGAGATGACAGGGAGTATATCCCTTAATTCACCCCTCCACTTT. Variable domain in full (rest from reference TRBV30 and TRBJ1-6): SQTIHQWPATLVQPVGSPLSLECTVEGTSNPNLYWYRQAAGRGLQLLFYSVGIGQISSEVPQNLSASRPQDRQFILSSKKLLLSDSGFYLCASIASEMTGSISLNSPLHFGNGTRLTVT.

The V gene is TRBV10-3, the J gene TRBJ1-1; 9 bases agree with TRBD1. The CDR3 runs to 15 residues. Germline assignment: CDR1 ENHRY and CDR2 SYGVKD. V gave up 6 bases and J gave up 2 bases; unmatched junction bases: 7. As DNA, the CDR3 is TGTGCCATCAGCCCGTGGACAGGGGTAAACACTGAAGCTTTCTTT. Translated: CAISPWTGVNTEAFF.